The 11 T cell receptor beta chains in this list originate from one sample, sequenced in a study of blood T cell repertoires in COVID-19. Measured with immunoSEQ multiplex PCR; TCRdb has only the in-frame clones, and not every one. The sample includes 35,000 to 50,000 clones, about 86% seen only once; the top ten take around 64%. Sequenced sample: peripheral blood. The receptors come from a man between 70 and 80 years old with acute or convalescent COVID-19.

The chain has TRBV10-1 and TRBJ2-1; 7 bases fit TRBD1. Germline loops: CDR1 WNHNN, CDR2 SYGVQD (reference sequence). V was clipped by 3 bases and J by 9 bases; unmatched bases: 5. The CDR3 covers 13 residues. DNA of the CDR3: TGCGCCAGCAGTGAAACAGGGGAGACTGAGCAGTTCTTC. Its translation: CASSETGETEQFF.

The rearrangement uses TRBV9 and TRBJ2-3, with D perhaps matching TRBD2 (7 bases). Germline loops: CDR1 SGDLS, CDR2 YYNGEE. Trimming shortened V by 4 bases and J by 0 bases, and 12 bases separated the two germline ends. The CDR3 runs to 15 residues. The CDR3 DNA is TGTGCCAGCAGCTTAGGGGGGGTGAGCACAGATACGCAGTATTTT. This encodes CASSLGGVSTDTQYF.

The chain links TRBV2 to TRBJ2-1; tentatively, D is TRBD1 (5 bases). Germline loops: CDR1 SNHLY, CDR2 FYNNEI. The CDR3 length is 12 residues. V gave up 10 bases and J gave up 9 bases, with 16 bases separating them. The CDR3 coding sequence is TGTGCCAACACCCTTAGGGGCTCTGAGCAGTTCTTC. Encoded protein: CANTLRGSEQFF.

DNA for the CDR3: TGTGCCAGCTCACCAGCCAGGGGAACAAATCAGCCCCAGCATTTT. This codes for CASSPARGTNQPQHF. This chain uses TRBV18 with TRBJ1-5; tentative D call: TRBD1 (6 bases). Trimming took 2 bases from V and 4 from J, leaving 12 bases between them. The CDR3 contains 15 residues. In germline, CDR1 is KGHSH, CDR2 LQKENI.

The V call is TRBV7-9, the J call TRBJ1-2, with a possible D match to TRBD1 (5 bases). This CDR3 spans 13 amino acids. In germline, CDR1 is SEHNR, CDR2 FQNEAQ (reference sequence). The V end lost 7 bases, the J end lost 2 bases, and 11 bases lay between the germline ends. As DNA, the CDR3 is TGTGCCAGCACCCAGGGCGTAAACTATGGCTACACCTTC. As protein: CASTQGVNYGYTF.

The V and J genes are TRBV6-2 or TRBV6-3 and TRBJ2-5, with 9 bases lining up with TRBD2. Germline lookup yields CDR1 MNHEY and CDR2 SVGEGT. CDR3 length: 14 residues. V shed 2 bases, J shed 6 bases, and the junction held 4 bases outside the gene matches. The DNA for the CDR3 is TGTGCCAGCAGTTACGGAGCGGGGGGTCAGACCCAGTACTTC. This sequence encodes CASSYGAGGQTQYF.

The chain has TRBV5-4 and TRBJ2-3; D perhaps matches TRBD1 (6 bases). The CDR3 spans 16 residues. V lost 0 bases to trimming and J lost 5 bases, with 16 bases between them. The germline gives CDR1 SGHNT, CDR2 YYREEE (reference sequence). CDR3 residues: CASSLGILGAEDTQYF. The CDR3 bases are TGTGCCAGCAGCTTGGGGATATTGGGGGCTGAAGATACGCAGTATTTT. Together with reference TRBV5-4 and TRBJ2-3, the CDR3 gives the full variable domain: ETGVTQSPTHLIKTRGQQVTLRCSSQSGHNTVSWYQQALGQGPQFIFQYYREEENGRGNFPPRFSGLQFPNYSSELNVNALELDDSALYLCASSLGILGAEDTQYFGPGTRLTVL.

This chain uses TRBV24-1 with TRBJ2-5; maybe TRBD1 (6 bases). Germline values: CDR1 KGHDR, CDR2 SFDVKD. There are 15 residues in the CDR3. Trimming removed 4 bases at V and 2 bases at J, with 13 bases between. Here the CDR3 reads CATSDTDSVQETQYF. DNA for the CDR3: TGTGCCACCAGTGACACGGACAGCGTACAAGAGACCCAGTACTTC.

V usage is TRBV18 and J usage is TRBJ2-1; TRBD2 matches at 8 bases. Per the germline V gene, CDR1 is KGHSH and CDR2 is LQKENI. The CDR3 is 15 residues long. The J segment lost 5 bases and the V segment lost 3 bases, leaving 6 bases of the junction unmatched. DNA of the CDR3: TGTGCCAGCTCACCCTTACTAGCGGCAAACAATGAGCAGTTCTTC. Protein sequence: CASSPLLAANNEQFF.

The chain combines TRBV6-5 with TRBJ1-4; D gene uncertain. CDR1 is MNHEY, CDR2 SVGAGI, per germline. With 3 bases removed from V and 5 bases from J, the gap between germline ends came to 16 bases. The CDR3 has 16 amino acids. The CDR3 DNA sequence: TGTGCCAGCAGTTATCTCGCTGCGAGTAGAAATGAAAAACTGTTTTTT. This codes for CASSYLAASRNEKLFF.

This clone was seen only a few times. J is TRBJ1-1 and V is TRBV9; D call uncertain. CDR1 and CDR2 (germline): SGDLS, YYNGEE. The germline V and J ends were trimmed by 2 bases and 4 bases, with 15 bases remaining between them. The CDR3 totals 15 residues. The CDR3 DNA reads TGTGCCAGCAGCGTCCTACCTGGGGAGAGCACTGAAGCTTTCTTT. Its translation is CASSVLPGESTEAFF.